A selection of T cell receptor beta chains follows, all from one sample in a study of Ad26.COV2.S vaccination and SARS-CoV-2 variants. Sequencing used immunoSEQ multiplex PCR; TCRdb keeps in-frame clones, though not all of them. Of 300,000 to 350,000 clones in the sample, roughly 90% are singletons; the top ten hold roughly 6%. Sequencing used peripheral blood, obtained in a trial of Ad26.COV2.S vaccine versus placebo. The origin of the receptors is a person between 18 and 59 years old who received the Ad26.COV2.S COVID-19 vaccine or a placebo. Each CDR3 is given with its conserved first and last residue. A D gene is named only where the DNA matches it firmly. The size field is filled for only some rows; it gives once, few, many or a size class.

>TRBD1|TRBV25-1|NA|TRBJ1-1
TGTGCCAGCAGTTACCCCTTAGGGACAGACACTGAAGCTTTCTTT
CASSYPLGTDTEAFF
>NA|TRBV19|NA|TRBJ1-5
TGTGCCGGAGCTACGGGGGGCAATCAGCCCCAGCATTTT
CAGATGGNQPQHF
>NA|TRBV21-1|NA|TRBJ1-3
TGTGCCAGCAGGAGCCAATACAGGGGAGACGGAAACACCATATATTTT
CASRSQYRGDGNTIYF
>NA|TRBV10-3|NA|TRBJ1-1
TGTGCCACTAGGGACCATCTAAACACTGAAGCTTTCTTT
CATRDHLNTEAFF
>NA|TRBV6-2/TRBV6-3|NA|TRBJ1-3
TGTGCCAGCAGTTCAAAGCTACTGAGCTCTGGAAACACCATATATTTT
CASSSKLLSSGNTIYF
>TRBD2|TRBV9|NA|TRBJ2-3
TGTGCCAGCAGCGACGGGACTAGCGCAGATACGCAGTATTTT
CASSDGTSADTQYF
>TRBD2|TRBV7-6|NA|TRBJ2-5
TGTGCCAGCAGCTTCGGGCTAGCGGGTGTTTTGGGAAAGACCCAGTACTTC
CASSFGLAGVLGKTQYF
>NA|TRBV5-1|NA|TRBJ2-1
TGCGCCAGCAGCTTGGGGACGGCACGGTTCAATGAGCAGTTCTTC
CASSLGTARFNEQFF
>NA|TRBV11-3|NA|TRBJ2-3
TGTGCCAGCAGCTGGGACTTCGGGGTAGGGACAGATACGCAGTATTTT
CASSWDFGVGTDTQYF
>TRBD1|TRBV10-3|many|TRBJ1-2
TGTGCCATCAGTGCGTCGGGACAGGGGGCAGATGGCTACACCTTC
CAISASGQGADGYTF
>TRBD1|TRBV4-1|NA|TRBJ1-2
TGCGCCAGCAGCCAAGGGCCGGGACAGGGGAACTATGGCTACACCTTC
CASSQGPGQGNYGYTF
>NA|TRBV12-3/TRBV12-4|NA|TRBJ1-2
TGTGCCAGCAGGGGAAAGTCGGACTATGGCTACACCTTC
CASRGKSDYGYTF
>NA|TRBV27|NA|TRBJ1-2
TGTGCCAGCAGTCCGGACAACACCTCGCCCCTAAGGGGCTACACCTTC
CASSPDNTSPLRGYTF
>TRBD1|TRBV7-9|NA|TRBJ2-5
TGTGCCAGCAGCTCCTGGGAGGGACAGGGTTACCAAGAGACCCAGTACTTC
CASSSWEGQGYQETQYF
>NA|TRBV19|NA|TRBJ2-1
TGTGCCAGTAGTAGCGGGCCCAGCTCCTACAATGAGCAGTTCTTC
CASSSGPSSYNEQFF
>NA|TRBV20-1|NA|TRBJ1-2
TGCAGTGCCTTCTATTTGGGCTACACCTTC
CSAFYLGYTF
>TRBD1|TRBV7-2|NA|TRBJ1-4
TGTGCCAGCAGCCGGAGACAGGGTTCAACTAATGAAAAACTGTTTTTT
CASSRRQGSTNEKLFF
>TRBD2|TRBV7-9|NA|TRBJ2-1
TGTGCCAGCAGCTTAAGTCGGGTGGCGGGAGGGCCCTATGAGCAGTTCTTC
CASSLSRVAGGPYEQFF
>TRBD1|TRBV4-1|once|TRBJ2-7
TGCGCCAGCAGCCAACCTCGACAGGGACACTACGAGCAGTACTTC
CASSQPRQGHYEQYF
>TRBD1|TRBV9|NA|TRBJ1-3
TGTGCCAGCAATTCAGGGGGCTCTGGAAACACCATATATTTT
CASNSGGSGNTIYF
>NA|TRBV29-1|NA|TRBJ1-2
TGCAGCGTTGTAGGTGGCGGGGCGCAGGGCTACACCTTC
CSVVGGGAQGYTF
>TRBD2|TRBV5-6|NA|TRBJ2-3
TGTGCCAGCAGCCCCGGGGGGGAGCCCACAGATACGCAGTATTTT
CASSPGGEPTDTQYF
>NA|TRBV6-2/TRBV6-3|NA|TRBJ2-1
TGTGCCAGCAGCAGGATTTCCAATGAGCAGTTCTTC
CASSRISNEQFF
>NA|TRBV19|NA|TRBJ1-1
TGTGCCAGTAGTATGGGGTTCTCGGGTGAAGCTTTCTTT
CASSMGFSGEAFF
>NA|TRBV29-1|NA|TRBJ1-1
TGCAGCGCCCAGTCGACACCGGGAACTGAAGCTTTCTTT
CSAQSTPGTEAFF
>NA|TRBV7-2|once|TRBJ1-3
TGTGCCAGCAGCTTAGCAGGCGGAAACACCATATATTTT
CASSLAGGNTIYF
>NA|TRBV10-1|NA|TRBJ2-5
TGCGCCAGCAGTACTATTTCCCGGGGTCAAGAGACCCAGTACTTC
CASSTISRGQETQYF
>TRBD2|TRBV6-5|NA|TRBJ2-1
TGTGCCAGCAGTCTGGGACTAGCGGGACCCAATGAGCAGTTCTTC
CASSLGLAGPNEQFF
>NA|TRBV7-3|NA|TRBJ2-3
TGTGCCAGCAGCTTAAGGCACGGCGCCACAGATACGCAGTATTTT
CASSLRHGATDTQYF
>NA|TRBV6-2/TRBV6-3|NA|TRBJ1-1
TGTGCCAGCAGCAAACAGTCGATGAACACTGAAGCTTTCTTT
CASSKQSMNTEAFF
>NA|TRBV4-3|NA|TRBJ2-1
TGCGCCAGCAGCCACGCAAACTCCGATGAGCAGTTCTTC
CASSHANSDEQFF
>NA|TRBV21-1|NA|TRBJ1-3
TGTGCCAGCAGCAAGTCTAATCGGGACTTCAGAAACACCATATATTTT
CASSKSNRDFRNTIYF
>NA|TRBV30|NA|TRBJ2-5
TGTGCCTGGACTGGCGGAGAGACCCAGTACTTC
CAWTGGETQYF
>TRBD2|TRBV9|NA|TRBJ2-6
TGTGCCAGCAGCGGAGACCCCCGGGAGGCTGGGGCCAACGTCCTGACTTTC
CASSGDPREAGANVLTF
>TRBD2|TRBV13|NA|TRBJ2-3
TGTGCCAGCAGCTTTATTCTAGCGGGACTCACAGATACGCAGTATTTT
CASSFILAGLTDTQYF
>NA|TRBV11-3|NA|TRBJ1-1
TGTGCCAGCAGCTTAGGCGTGAACACTGAAGCTTTCTTT
CASSLGVNTEAFF
>NA|TRBV9|NA|TRBJ1-2
TGTGCCAGCAGGTCAGATAACTATGGCTACACCTTC
CASRSDNYGYTF
>TRBD2|TRBV18|NA|TRBJ2-1
TGTGCCAGCTCACCACTTGGGACTAGCGGTTACAATGAGCAGTTCTTC
CASSPLGTSGYNEQFF
>NA|TRBV19|NA|TRBJ1-5
TGTGCCAGTAGTATAGCCCCACCCGCTAATCAGCCCCAGCATTTT
CASSIAPPANQPQHF
>TRBD1|TRBV11-2|NA|TRBJ1-1
TGTGCCAGCAGCCCTGGGAGGGGGCCCACTGAAGCTTTCTTT
CASSPGRGPTEAFF